Included here is one TCR beta chain sequence, with context. Some clones are missing from TCRdb's copy, which holds only in-frame ones; the method was immunoSEQ multiplex PCR. The sample consists of around 69,000 clones, nearly 90% of them appearing once. This entry is derived from a study of blood T cell repertoires in COVID-19. Study-level background: COVID-19 samples from acute and convalescent phases originated in the United States, Italy and Spain. In each case, the material was cDNA or gDNA derived from T cells, B-cell-depleted T cells, or PBMCs.

Germline V gives CDR1 SGHVS, CDR2 FQNEAQ. The CDR3 contains 17 residues. V lost 2 bases to trimming and J lost 0 bases; unmatched junction nucleotides: 8. J is TRBJ1-1 and V is TRBV7-8; 8 bases map to TRBD1. The clonotype comes from a woman in her 50s with active COVID-19. Input material: peripheral blood. This CDR3 reads CASSLTGGGLMNTEAFF. CDR3 nucleotides: TGTGCCAGCAGCTTAACAGGGGGTGGTTTAATGAACACTGAAGCTTTCTTT.